The following is a T cell receptor beta chain sequence with its context. Its antigen remains unidentified. The data derive from a study of cytomegalovirus exposure and HLA in healthy donors. Study results and caveats: In vitro assays verified that three CMV-associated chains recognized CMV antigens specifically. Later on, a genetic analysis was performed. It linked a missense variant in DCLRE1C with V- and J-gene trimming of TCR beta. CMV serostatus was the only recorded immune exposure for donors. It was shown in a later analysis that HLA-associated TCR beta chains were more clonally expanded than other, equally common chains.

The CDR3 contains 14 residues. The trim removed 2 bases at V and 3 bases at J, leaving 4 bases unmatched. Looked up from germline, CDR1 is SGDLS and CDR2 is YYNGEE. This PCR relied on a set of 60 Vbeta primers and 13 Jbeta primers. Using immunoSEQ multiplex PCR, the repertoire was profiled, and TCRdb retains in-frame clones only, with some absent. The table lists about 280,000 clones, roughly 90% of them singletons, with about 2% in the top ten. The source is a woman aged 18-29 years in good health and CMV-seronegative. Sequenced: PBMCs. The chain employs TRBV9 and TRBJ2-7, with 8 nucleotides matching TRBD2. CDR3 sequence reads: CASSVSGDNYEQYF. For the CDR3, the DNA is TGTGCCAGCAGCGTTAGCGGGGATAACTACGAGCAGTACTTC. The full variable domain, with the rest looked up from reference TRBV9 and TRBJ2-7, is DSGVTQTPKHLITATGQRVTLRCSPRSGDLSVYWYQQSLDQGLQFLIQYYNGEERAKGNILERFSAQQFPDLHSELNLSSLELGDSALYFCASSVSGDNYEQYFGPGTRLTVT.